This T cell receptor (beta chain) is drawn from a study of cytomegalovirus exposure and HLA in healthy donors. General study results and limits: By a later analysis, the bulk of CMV-associated TCR beta chains appeared HLA-restricted. Roughly even sequencing depth across donors was the assumption behind the presence/absence analyses. The authors excluded some V segments, including TRBV6-2 and TRBV6-3, as indistinguishable.

On this clone itself: Its target is unknown. One end of the junction fails to match germline, which may point to a read error.

Vbeta (60) and Jbeta (13) primers were used in the PCR. The table came from immunoSEQ multiplex PCR; TCRdb's copy has only in-frame clones and leaves some out. The sample gives 100,000 to 150,000 clones, over 60% of which show up once; around 5.8% is in the top ten. CDR3 length equals 19 residues. Germline CDR1 and CDR2: MRHNA and SNTAGT. This receptor was identified in a young man in good health and CMV-seropositive. The chain combines TRBV6-4 with TRBJ2-6; a possible D gene is TRBD1 (5 bases). The sequenced sample consisted of PBMCs. CDR3 in DNA: TGTGCCAGCAGTCCATTTGCCGACTCCGCCTATACTGGGGCCAACGGCCTGACTTTC. Its protein is CASSPFADSAYTGANGLTF.